This T cell receptor beta chain stems from a study of regulatory and conventional T cells in RAG deficiency. Germline V gene lookup returns CDR1 LNHNV and CDR2 YYDKDF (reference sequence). This CDR3 has 15 residues. The V gene lost 3 bases and the J gene lost 7 bases, with 15 bases spanning the gap. In the case of this clone: As yet, its antigen is unknown.

Study-wide results and limits: Patient subsets had shorter CDR3s; Omenn Treg-Tconv overlap exceeded 90%.

Measured with immunoSEQ multiplex PCR; TCRdb has only the in-frame clones, and not every one. This sample has some 7,700 clones, with approximately 93% found just once. The sorted regulatory T cells were CD4+, CD25-high and CD127-low, with genomic DNA sequenced. The same data also went into a second study, on regulatory T cells. That source adds: Amplification used 52 TRBV primers and 13 TRBJ primers.

The sequenced material came from CD127- CD25+ CD4+ Tregs sorted from blood. This rearrangement joins TRBV15 to TRBJ1-4, with D maybe TRBD1 (6 bases). This TCR was sampled from a human donor in good health. CDR3 bases: TGTGCCACCAGCAGCGCCTCCCAGGGGAGTGAAAAACTGTTTTTT. This translates into CATSSASQGSEKLFF.